The clone carrying this T cell receptor beta chain was recorded many times. No antigen is known for it. The length of the CDR3 is 16 residues. J lost 6 bases, V lost 1 base, and 10 bases had no gene match. Germline CDR1 and CDR2: SGHTA and FQGNSA. TCRdb called the 5' RACE reads again in MiXCR, with one record for every CDR3 protein. The data hold over 500,000 distinct CDR3 sequences, with 15% to 20% observed a single time. The data are from a study of T-cell memory formation after mild COVID-19. On the study more broadly: TCR clusters were largely donor specific. The study, taken as a whole, reports: A second wave expanding day 15 to 37 was CD4+-biased; contracting clones were balanced.

The source is an adult woman who had mild COVID-19 (a few samples of this study predate the infection). Cell type and time point are not known. Sequencing was done on a sample of PBMCs or a T cell subset sorted from them (not recorded which). The V gene is TRBV7-2, the J gene TRBJ2-7; 9 positions agree with TRBD2. The DNA for the CDR3 is TGTGCCAGCAGCTTAGATGCCGTAGCGGGAGTGGGCGAGCAGTACTTC. Amino acid sequence: CASSLDAVAGVGEQYF.